The entry below describes one T cell receptor beta chain. TCRdb independently ran MiXCR on the RT-PCR reads; one entry per CDR3 protein. The data show around 530,000 distinct CDR3 sequences, with 16% seen just once and about 3% held by the top ten. These data come from a study of response to subunit inactivated influenza vaccine. The V and J ends lost 6 bases and 14 bases respectively, with 21 bases between them. The germline CDR1 and CDR2 sequences are MNHEY and SVGEGT. CDR3 size: 13 residues. The TCR was taken from a man aged 45 to 75 who received an inactivated influenza vaccine. V usage is TRBV6-2 or TRBV6-3 and J usage is TRBJ2-3; TRBD2 is a possible D gene (5 bases). Sequencing was performed on CD4+ T cells sorted from PBMCs, taken 23 to 25 months after vaccination. DNA for the CDR3: TGTGCCAGCAGCGATCCGAATCGCTGGAGGTGGTATTTT. Its protein product is CASSDPNRWRWYF.